This T cell receptor beta chain comes out of a study of T cells expressing NK-cell markers. CDR1 and CDR2 (germline): SGHRS, YFSETQ. The CDR3 covers 12 residues. TCRdb reprocessed the 5' RACE reads; each CDR3 protein has one entry and no DNA is given. The listing contains about 450,000 distinct CDR3 sequences. The chain carries TRBV5-1 and TRBJ2-3. The specimen was blood T cells: a sorted CD56 or NKG2C T cell subset, CD4+ or CD8+ T cells, or bulk PBMC T cells (not recorded which). The receptor's source is a woman between 18 and 69 years old in good health. CDR3 protein: CASRREMDTQYF.